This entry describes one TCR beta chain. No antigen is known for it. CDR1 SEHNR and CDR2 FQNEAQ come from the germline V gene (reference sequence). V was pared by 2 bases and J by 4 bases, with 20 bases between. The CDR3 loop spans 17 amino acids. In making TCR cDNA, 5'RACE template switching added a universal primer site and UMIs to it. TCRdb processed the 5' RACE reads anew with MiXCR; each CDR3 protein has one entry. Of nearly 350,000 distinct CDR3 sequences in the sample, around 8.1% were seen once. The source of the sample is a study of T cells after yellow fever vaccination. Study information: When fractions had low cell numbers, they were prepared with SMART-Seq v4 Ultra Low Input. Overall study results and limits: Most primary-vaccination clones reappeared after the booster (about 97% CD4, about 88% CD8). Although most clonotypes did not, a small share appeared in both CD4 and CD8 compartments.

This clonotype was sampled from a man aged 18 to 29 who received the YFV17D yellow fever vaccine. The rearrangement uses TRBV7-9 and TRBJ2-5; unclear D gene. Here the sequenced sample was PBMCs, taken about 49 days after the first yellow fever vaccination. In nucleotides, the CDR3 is TGTGCCAGCAGCTTACCCGGAGCGAAGAGCGATTCAGAGACCCAGTACTTC. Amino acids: CASSLPGAKSDSETQYF.